The following is a T cell receptor beta chain sequence with its context. Residents of about two dozen US areas, aged 18 to 89 years, made up the participants. Each recovered donor of Cohort 3 presented with two negative PCRs, clearance, or symptom resolution. The V segment lost 2 bases and the J segment 3 bases; nucleotides outside the gene matches: 10. Germline V gives CDR1 MNHEY, CDR2 SMNVEV (reference sequence). The CDR3 extends over 18 amino acids. In the authors' methods: Nucleated cell counts were estimated from reference gene primer amplification. Profiling relied on immunoSEQ multiplex PCR, and the TCRdb table lists in-frame clones only, not all of them. V, J and clone size were drawn from that table, and D and trimming were deduced from the DNA. This sample has around 290,000 clones; more than 75% occur once, and the top ten carry 2.6%. The data belong to a study of blood T cell repertoires in COVID-19.

The chain is built from TRBV27 and TRBJ2-2, with TRBD2 matching 9 bases. The sequenced sample consisted of PBMCs or T cells enriched from blood (not recorded which). This TCR came from a young woman who had recovered from COVID-19. The CDR3 here is CASSLTGAGGQHTGELFF. DNA for the CDR3: TGTGCCAGCAGTTTAACGGGTGCGGGAGGGCAGCACACCGGGGAGCTGTTTTTT.